This T cell receptor (beta chain) stems from a study of shared clonotypes between healthy human individuals. This CDR3 spans 15 amino acids. V trimming: 5 bases; J trimming: 9 bases; junction bases outside the gene matches: 14. CDR1 is MNHEY and CDR2 is SMNVEV in the germline V gene (reference sequence). Broader study findings: Generally, naive subsets came out with larger estimated richness than memory subsets. An effect of sequencing depth on clonotype sharing among donors was expected.

Libraries were prepared by immunoSEQ multiplex PCR; TCRdb keeps only in-frame clonotypes and omits some of them. Among just over 2,000,000 clones, approximately 95% were seen once, and the ten largest hold 0.1% to 0.15%. A note on this clone: Its specificity is unknown.

The sequence derives from a man aged 18-30 years in good health. The sample consisted of naive CD4+ T cells sorted from blood. The subset here: CD45RA+ positively selected. V and J are TRBV27 and TRBJ2-7, with 9 bases that match TRBD2. This chain's CDR3 is CASSTPGLAFKGQYF. Here the CDR3 DNA reads TGTGCCAGCAGTACTCCGGGACTAGCATTTAAAGGGCAGTACTTC.